The clone carrying this T cell receptor beta chain has just one count. Its antigen is undetermined. This entry comes from a study of T cell responses to AZD1222 COVID-19 vaccine. Findings and caveats of the study: There were repertoire samples only from the period after the peak T cell response. Baseline serostatus was positive in only five to seven AZD1222 recipients.

Some clones are missing from TCRdb's copy, which holds only in-frame ones; the method was immunoSEQ multiplex PCR. Of tens of thousands of clones in the sample, roughly 89% are singletons; the top ten hold roughly 1.3%. The input for sequencing was peripheral blood, taken on day 0 of AZD1222 vaccination. The origin of this receptor is an adult in good health.

CDR3 nucleotide sequence: TGTGCCATCACCGAGACAGGCGCCTACAATGAGCAGTTCTTC. Its translation: CAITETGAYNEQFF. This chain links TRBV10-3 with TRBJ2-1, with D possibly being TRBD1 (6 bases). Germline assignment: CDR1 ENHRY and CDR2 SYGVKD. This CDR3 is 14 amino acids long. V gave up 7 bases and J gave up 2 bases, with 12 bases separating them.